This T cell receptor beta chain was obtained from a study of cytomegalovirus exposure and HLA in healthy donors. This PCR relied on a set of 60 Vbeta primers and 13 Jbeta primers. Sequencing was performed with immunoSEQ multiplex PCR; in TCRdb, only in-frame clones are kept and a portion is missing. The sample shows about 170,000 clones, over 60% of them seen only once. Per germline, CDR1 SGDLS and CDR2 YYNGEE. V trimming: 0 bases; J trimming: 8 bases; junction bases outside the gene matches: 6. This CDR3 comprises 15 residues. Healthy bone marrow donors made up the cohort. V is TRBV9 and J is TRBJ2-1, with TRBD2 matching over 9 bases. Sample: PBMCs. This clonotype was obtained from a female donor in good health and CMV-seronegative. Here the CDR3 DNA reads TGTGCCAGCAGCGTAGAGGCGGGAGGGCCCTATGAGCAGTTCTTC. Its protein product is CASSVEAGGPYEQFF.